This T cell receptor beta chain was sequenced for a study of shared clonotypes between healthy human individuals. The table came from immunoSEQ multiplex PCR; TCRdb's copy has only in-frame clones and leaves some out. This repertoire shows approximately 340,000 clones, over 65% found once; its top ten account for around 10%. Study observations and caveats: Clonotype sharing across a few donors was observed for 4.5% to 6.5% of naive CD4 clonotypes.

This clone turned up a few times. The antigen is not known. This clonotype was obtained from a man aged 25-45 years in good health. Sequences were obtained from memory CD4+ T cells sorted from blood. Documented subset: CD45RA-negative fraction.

The DNA of the CDR3 is TGTGCCAGCACCCCGCACCCCACCTACAATGAGCAGTTCTTC. This gives the protein CASTPHPTYNEQFF. J is TRBJ2-1 and V is TRBV6-5; D remains ambiguous. V shed 7 bases and J shed 2 bases, with 12 bases lying between them. Germline V gene data show CDR1 as MNHEY and CDR2 as SVGAGI. The CDR3 contains 14 residues.